These 19 T cell receptor beta chains share one sample of origin, sequenced in a study of T-cell memory formation after mild COVID-19 (dated by TCRdb to about 2021). Receptor libraries were prepared by 5' RACE. The reads were generated on an Illumina NovaSeq 6000. Using fastp trimming at Q25 and MiXCR clonotype assembly, TCRdb reanalyzed the public sequencing data and kept in-frame beta chains. For every CDR3 protein sequence, its rows merge into one entry that carries the most common genes and DNA. In this sample the table shows 350,000 to 450,000 distinct CDR3 sequences, approximately 24% of which occur a single time. The ten most abundant clones make up around 9% of the sample. Sequencing input: PBMCs or a T cell subset sorted from them (not recorded which). Receptor source: an adult woman who had mild COVID-19 (a few samples of this study predate the infection). The sample titles of this study are shuffled in the database, so cell type and time point are left out; the donor was told from shared clones.

CDR3 region: CASSSPGTGMNTEAFF. The CDR3 region has the DNA TGCGCCAGCAGCAGTCCCGGGACAGGAATGAACACTGAAGCTTTCTTT. This chain connects TRBV5-1 to TRBJ1-1, with 8 bases matching TRBD1. V trimming: 4 bases; J trimming: 0 bases; junction bases outside the gene matches: 8. The CDR3 has 16 residues. Germline V gene lookup returns CDR1 SGHRS and CDR2 YFSETQ.

This clonotype has only a few counts. The rearrangement uses TRBV7-2 and TRBJ2-7; tentatively, D is TRBD1 or TRBD2 (5 bases each). CDR1 and CDR2 from the germline V gene are SGHTA and FQGNSA. Trimming pared 5 bases from V and 0 bases from J, leaving 14 bases between. This CDR3 is 15 amino acids long. CDR3 in amino acids: CASSREGRSSYEQYF. CDR3 DNA sequence: TGTGCCAGCAGCCGAGAGGGGCGGAGCTCCTACGAGCAGTACTTC.

This clonotype has just a few counts. V usage is TRBV10-3 and J usage is TRBJ2-3, with 8 bases matching TRBD2. The germline V gene has CDR1 ENHRY and CDR2 SYGVKD. CDR3 length: 14 residues. Losses at the gene ends were 11 bases for V and 2 bases for J; bases not matched to a gene: 9. For the CDR3, the DNA is TGTGCCTCCCGTCCGGGGGGGAACACAGATACGCAGTATTTT. Its protein is CASRPGGNTDTQYF.

The rearrangement joins TRBV12-3 or TRBV12-4 to TRBJ1-1; 7 bases map to TRBD1. V trimming: 7 bases; J trimming: 0 bases; junction bases outside the gene matches: 8. The CDR3 runs 15 residues. The CDR3 coding sequence is TGTGCCAGCATTGTGGGTCAGGGGGTGAACACTGAAGCTTTCTTT. Its protein product is CASIVGQGVNTEAFF.

The chain joins TRBV20-1 to TRBJ2-2; TRBD1 matches 9 bases. This CDR3 contains 14 residues. Trimming removed 0 bases from V and 6 bases from J; junction bases left unmatched: 2. Germline CDR1 DFQATT, CDR2 SNEGSKA (reference sequence). The chain's CDR3 is CSARDDRGAGELFF. CDR3 bases: TGCAGTGCTAGAGATGACAGGGGGGCCGGGGAGCTGTTTTTT.

The gene calls are TRBV19 and TRBJ2-2, with 9 bases identical to TRBD1. CDR3 length: 15 amino acids. J was trimmed by 5 bases and V by 5 bases; bases with no gene match: 6. Germline V gene data show CDR1 as LNHDA and CDR2 as SQIVND (reference sequence). CDR3 sequence: CASSVQGARTGELFF. The CDR3 DNA is TGTGCCAGTAGTGTACAGGGGGCGCGAACCGGGGAGCTGTTTTTT. Full variable domain (missing parts from reference TRBV19 and TRBJ2-2): DGGITQSPKYLFRKEGQNVTLSCEQNLNHDAMYWYRQDPGQGLRLIYYSQIVNDFQKGDIAEGYSVSREKKESFPLTVTSAQKNPTAFYLCASSVQGARTGELFFGEGSRLTVL.

The table lists this clonotype with many counts. The gene calls are TRBV7-9 and TRBJ2-7; 9 bases line up with TRBD1. The length of the CDR3 is 15 residues. Germline CDR1 reads SEHNR; CDR2 reads FQNEAQ (reference sequence). V lost 7 bases to trimming and J lost 2 bases; unmatched junction nucleotides: 9. The CDR3 here is CASTTGTGNTYEQYF. DNA for the CDR3: TGTGCCAGCACTACCGGGACAGGGAACACCTACGAGCAGTACTTC.

The V and J genes are TRBV7-2 and TRBJ1-2; 7 positions agree with TRBD1. The germline V gene encodes CDR1 SGHTA and CDR2 FQGNSA. The ends lost 1 base at V and 8 bases at J; junction bases unmatched: 7. This CDR3 has 14 amino acids. The CDR3 is CASSLVEGASGYTF. The DNA for the CDR3 is TGTGCCAGCAGCTTAGTAGAGGGGGCGTCCGGCTACACCTTC.

The V gene is TRBV5-1, the J gene TRBJ1-5, with TRBD1 matching over 9 bases. CDR1 is SGHRS, CDR2 YFSETQ, per germline. There are 16 residues in the CDR3. The V and J ends lost 4 bases and 6 bases, in that order; junction bases with no gene match: 11. The CDR3 region has the DNA TGCGCCAGCAGCCCTACGGGACAGGGAGGGAGTCAGCCCCAGCATTTT. Its protein product is CASSPTGQGGSQPQHF.

This clonotype was seen a handful of times. The chain is built from TRBV6-5 and TRBJ1-1; no firm D call. Looked up from germline, CDR1 is MNHEY and CDR2 is SVGAGI. CDR3 size: 18 residues. Trimming removed 2 bases from V and 4 bases from J, with 23 bases in between. The CDR3 bases are TGTGCCAGCAGTTACCTCGTCCACAGTGCCCTACAAATCACTGAAGCTTTCTTT. Translation gives CASSYLVHSALQITEAFF.

The table lists this clonotype with many counts. The chain joins TRBV12-3 or TRBV12-4 to TRBJ1-1; the D gene is possibly TRBD1 (5 bases). Trimming removed 7 bases at V and 1 base at J, with 13 bases between. The CDR3 consists of 14 residues. DNA for the CDR3: TGTGCCAGCACCCGGGGGGGGACGAACACTGAAGCTTTCTTT. It codes for CASTRGGTNTEAFF.

The CDR3 reads CASSVYEYNTDTQYF. CDR3 sequence (DNA): TGTGCCAGCAGCGTGTACGAGTATAACACAGATACGCAGTATTTT. This chain joins TRBV9 and TRBJ2-3; D gene unclear. Germline V gives CDR1 SGDLS, CDR2 YYNGEE. This CDR3 comprises 15 residues. Deletions cut 2 bases from V and 2 bases from J, with 12 bases between.

This clonotype came up many times. The chain is built from TRBV6-2 or TRBV6-3 and TRBJ2-5; D gene ambiguous. The CDR3 is 11 amino acids. Germline V CDR1 and CDR2: MNHEY, SVGEGT. Trimming left V 2 bases short and J 5 bases short, with 3 bases between. The CDR3 protein is CASSYGETQYF. In DNA form, the CDR3 reads TGTGCCAGCAGTTACGGGGAGACCCAGTACTTC.

The table lists this clonotype with a few counts. The V and J genes are TRBV5-1 and TRBJ2-7; D remains unclear. Germline V CDR1 and CDR2: SGHRS, YFSETQ. This CDR3 region has 13 residues. V was cut by 4 bases and J by 4 bases, with 12 bases left in between. CDR3: CASSGAEGYEQYF. In nucleotides, the CDR3 is TGCGCCAGCAGCGGCGCCGAAGGGTACGAGCAGTACTTC.

This clonotype was seen more than once but under ten times. V and J are TRBV5-1 and TRBJ2-7; D is unresolved. Germline CDR1 is SGHRS and CDR2 is YFSETQ. The CDR3 runs 14 residues. V lost 4 bases, J lost 4 bases, and 15 bases lay in between. The CDR3 region has the DNA TGCGCCAGCAGCCCCGAGCATAACCCTTACGAGCAGTACTTC. Amino acids: CASSPEHNPYEQYF.

This clonotype was detected many times. J is TRBJ2-1 and V is TRBV20-1, with 8 nucleotides matching TRBD2. With 3 bases clipped from V and 1 base from J, the junction kept 8 bases outside the gene matches. This CDR3 region has 16 residues. Germline lookup yields CDR1 DFQATT and CDR2 SNEGSKA (reference sequence). The CDR3 is CSASSGGGSSYNEQFF. The CDR3 region has the DNA TGCAGTGCTAGTTCTGGCGGGGGGTCGTCCTACAATGAGCAGTTCTTC.

This clonotype was seen only a few times. The chain employs TRBV2 and TRBJ2-1, with 13 bases identical to TRBD2. The CDR3 is made up of 16 amino acids. The germline V gene has CDR1 SNHLY and CDR2 FYNNEI. V shed 8 bases, J shed 7 bases, and the junction held 11 bases outside the gene matches. Here the CDR3 DNA reads TGTGCCAGCTTTCTTACGGGACTAGCGGGGTCAAATGAGCAGTTCTTC. Amino acid sequence: CASFLTGLAGSNEQFF.

This clonotype has just a few counts. This chain links TRBV18 with TRBJ1-1; TRBD1 is a possible D gene (5 bases). V shed 2 bases and J shed 4 bases, with 11 bases lying between them. The germline gives CDR1 KGHSH, CDR2 LQKENI. CDR3 size: 14 residues. The CDR3 is CASSPYKGRTEAFF. The CDR3 region has the DNA TGTGCCAGCTCACCATATAAGGGACGCACTGAAGCTTTCTTT.

This clonotype was detected only a few times. This rearrangement joins TRBV3-1 to TRBJ1-3, with D perhaps matching TRBD1 (6 bases). Trimming left V 1 base short and J 3 bases short, with 13 bases between. CDR3 size: 16 residues. Germline CDR1 LGHDT, CDR2 YNNKEL (reference sequence). DNA for the CDR3: TGTGCCAGCAGCCAAGTTGCGGGGGCAAGTGGAAACACCATATATTTT. Its protein is CASSQVAGASGNTIYF.